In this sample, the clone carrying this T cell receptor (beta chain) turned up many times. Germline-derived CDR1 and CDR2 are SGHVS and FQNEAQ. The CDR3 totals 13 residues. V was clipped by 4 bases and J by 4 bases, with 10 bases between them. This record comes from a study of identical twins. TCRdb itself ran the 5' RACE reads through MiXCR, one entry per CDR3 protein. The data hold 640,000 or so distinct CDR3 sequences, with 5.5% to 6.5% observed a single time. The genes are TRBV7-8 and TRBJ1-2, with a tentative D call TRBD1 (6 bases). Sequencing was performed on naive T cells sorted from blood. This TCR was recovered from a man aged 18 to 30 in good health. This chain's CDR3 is CASSSTQGYGYTF. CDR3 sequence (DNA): TGTGCCAGCAGCTCCACACAGGGCTATGGCTACACCTTC. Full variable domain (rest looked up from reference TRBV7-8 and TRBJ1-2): GAGVSQSPRYKVAKRGQDVALRCDPISGHVSLFWYQQALGQGPEFLTYFQNEAQLDKSGLPSDRFFAERPEGSVSTLKIQRTQQEDSAVYLCASSSTQGYGYTFGSGTRLTVV.